What follows are 18 T cell receptor beta chains derived from one specimen sequenced in a study of T-cell reconstitution after alpha-beta-depleted transplantation in children. Study results and caveats: A year post-transplant, T-cell counts and diversity derived mostly from newly produced T cells.

As it was prepared, the TCRbeta library received unique molecular identifiers. Each CDR3 protein gets one entry after TCRdb re-called the PCR reads with MiXCR. The data show around 270,000 distinct CDR3 sequences, with about 7.3% seen just once and approximately 8.6% held by the top ten. For these TCRs, the target antigens are not known. Sample: peripheral blood, taken 360 days after TCRalphabeta/CD19-depleted stem cell transplant. These receptors were collected from a female patient aged 2-9 years who had a stem cell transplant for Fanconi anemia, so the T cells may come from the graft donor.

In the case of this clonotype: A much larger clone lies one base from this, so it may be a read error. This CDR3 fails to terminate in the conserved phenylalanine or tryptophan, so it likely reflects a read error. The rearrangement joins TRBV9 to TRBJ1-1, with D possibly being TRBD1 (5 bases). V lost 0 bases to trimming and J lost 2 bases, with 14 bases between them. Germline V gene sequence: CDR1 SGDLS, CDR2 YYNGEE. This CDR3 has 16 residues. This CDR3 is CASSVGPGGPNTEAFS. DNA of the CDR3: TGTGCCAGCAGCGTAGGACCTGGGGGACCCAACACTGAAGCTTTCTCT.

This clonotype was recorded at least ten times. The chain employs TRBV4-3 and TRBJ1-1; tentative D call: TRBD1 (5 bases). The germline CDR1 and CDR2 sequences are LGHNA and YSLEER. Trimming removed 3 bases at V and 10 bases at J, with 18 bases between. This CDR3 region has 14 residues. This CDR3 reads CASSQETGRFLAFF. CDR3 sequence (DNA): TGCGCCAGCAGCCAGGAAACAGGCCGATTTTTAGCTTTCTTT.

The chain is built from TRBV6-1 and TRBJ2-4, with D possibly TRBD2 on 6 matching bases. The CDR3 contains 16 residues. V shed 5 bases and J shed 0 bases, with 14 bases lying between them. Looked up from germline, CDR1 is MNHNS and CDR2 is SASEGT. CDR3 bases: TGTGCCAGCAGTCAGAGAAGGGACTTAGCCAAAAACATTCAGTACTTC. Amino acid sequence: CASSQRRDLAKNIQYF.

The sample holds many counts of this clonotype. The CDR3 loop reads CASSLGLAYQETQYF. Here the CDR3 DNA reads TGCGCCAGCAGCTTGGGACTAGCGTACCAAGAGACCCAGTACTTC. The genes are TRBV5-1 and TRBJ2-5; 8 positions agree with TRBD2. Per the germline V gene, CDR1 is SGHRS and CDR2 is YFSETQ. This CDR3 is built from 15 residues. The trim removed 0 bases at V and 0 bases at J, leaving 1 base unmatched.

This clonotype has only a few counts. The chain uses TRBV7-9 and TRBJ2-5; D is unclear. Trimming removed 1 base from V and 2 bases from J, with 11 bases in between. CDR1 and CDR2 from the germline V gene are SEHNR and FQNEAQ (reference sequence). This CDR3 contains 15 residues. CDR3: CASSLVRQQQETQYF. The CDR3 region has the DNA TGTGCCAGCAGCTTAGTGCGTCAACAGCAAGAGACCCAGTACTTC. Combining the CDR3 with reference TRBV7-9 and TRBJ2-5 gives the whole variable domain DTGVSQNPRHKITKRGQNVTFRCDPISEHNRLYWYRQTLGQGPEFLTYFQNEAQLEKSRLLSDRFSAERPKGSFSTLEIQRTEQGDSAMYLCASSLVRQQQETQYFGPGTRLLVL.

This clonotype was counted a few times. V usage is TRBV9 and J usage is TRBJ1-5, with D unclear. Germline V gives CDR1 SGDLS, CDR2 YYNGEE. V was shortened by 0 bases and J by 5 bases, with 12 bases between the two germline ends. There are 15 residues in the CDR3. The CDR3 DNA follows: TGTGCCAGCAGCGTAGGGCAGGCACGAGATCAGCCCCAGCATTTT. Translation: CASSVGQARDQPQHF.

V usage is TRBV13 and J usage is TRBJ2-1, with D possibly TRBD2 on 6 matching bases. Germline loops: CDR1 PRHDT, CDR2 FYEKMQ (reference sequence). Trimming stripped 6 bases from V and 8 bases from J, with 17 bases between. The CDR3 has 14 amino acids. In DNA form, the CDR3 reads TGTGCCAGCAGACCCTCCTTAGCGGTCTATGAGCAGTTCTTC. It encodes CASRPSLAVYEQFF.

This clonotype occurred a few times. This chain joins TRBV20-1 and TRBJ2-7; no clear D gene. CDR3 length: 11 residues. V lost 6 bases to trimming and J lost 7 bases, with 13 bases between them. Germline V gives CDR1 DFQATT, CDR2 SNEGSKA (reference sequence). DNA of the CDR3: TGCAGTGCCGCCTACCTCTCGGAGCAGTACTTC. This translates into CSAAYLSEQYF.

This clonotype has more than one count but fewer than ten. The chain has TRBV7-3 and TRBJ2-1; perhaps D is TRBD1 or TRBD2 (5 bases each). With 5 bases removed from V and 7 bases from J, the gap between germline ends came to 15 bases. This CDR3 has 14 amino acids. CDR1 and CDR2 from the germline V gene are SGHTA and FQGTGA. CDR3: CASSITGTANEQFF. In nucleotides, the CDR3 is TGTGCCAGCAGCATCACCGGGACGGCTAATGAGCAGTTCTTC.

This clonotype was recorded a few times. V and J are TRBV18 and TRBJ1-2; TRBD1 agrees at 7 bases. The V gene's germline CDR1 is KGHSH and CDR2 LQKENI. The length of the CDR3 is 15 residues. After removal of 2 bases from V and 0 bases from J, the junction contained 3 bases not matched to a gene. The CDR3 protein is CASSPRDRANYGYTF. The CDR3 DNA reads TGTGCCAGCTCACCAAGAGACAGGGCTAACTATGGCTACACCTTC. The full variable domain, with the rest looked up from reference TRBV18 and TRBJ1-2, is NAGVMQNPRHLVRRRGQEARLRCSPMKGHSHVYWYRQLPEEGLKFMVYLQKENIIDESGMPKERFSAEFPKEGPSILRIQQVVRGDSAAYFCASSPRDRANYGYTFGSGTRLTVV.

The chain joins TRBV19 to TRBJ1-4; D perhaps matches TRBD1 (5 bases). The germline V gene has CDR1 LNHDA and CDR2 SQIVND (reference sequence). The CDR3 covers 14 residues. V was trimmed by 10 bases and J by 5 bases, leaving 17 bases between them. CDR3 in amino acids: CATQAGGLNEKLFF. DNA for the CDR3: TGTGCCACCCAAGCGGGGGGTTTAAATGAAAAACTGTTTTTT.

This clonotype was detected many times. The chain combines TRBV12-3 or TRBV12-4 with TRBJ1-1; D is unresolved. The length of the CDR3 is 14 residues. Trimming pared 1 base from V and 0 bases from J, leaving 6 bases between. DNA of the CDR3: TGTGCCAGCAGTTTAGGGGAGATGAACACTGAAGCTTTCTTT. Protein sequence: CASSLGEMNTEAFF.

This clonotype was detected ten times or more. The genes are TRBV3-1 and TRBJ2-1; 7 bases fit TRBD2. The V segment lost 4 bases and the J segment 5 bases; nucleotides outside the gene matches: 5. Germline CDR1 reads LGHDT; CDR2 reads YNNKEL (reference sequence). This CDR3 spans 14 amino acids. In DNA form, the CDR3 reads TGTGCCAGCAGCCGGGACTACACGAACAATGAGCAGTTCTTC. Encoded protein: CASSRDYTNNEQFF.

This clonotype has at least ten counts. The chain couples TRBV6-5 to TRBJ1-5, with 7 bases identical to TRBD1. J was trimmed by 0 bases and V by 5 bases; bases with no gene match: 1. Germline CDR1 and CDR2: MNHEY and SVGAGI. The CDR3 has 14 residues. CDR3 protein: CASSRQGSNQPQHF. As DNA, the CDR3 is TGTGCCAGCAGTCGACAGGGTAGCAATCAGCCCCAGCATTTT.

This clonotype was found many times. The chain uses TRBV6-5 and TRBJ1-1; a weak D match, TRBD1 (5 bases). The CDR3 is made up of 12 amino acids. Between the trimmed V and J ends, which lost 5 bases and 5 bases, there was a span of 9 bases. Germline assignment: CDR1 MNHEY and CDR2 SVGAGI. The CDR3 DNA is TGTGCCAGCAGTGAGGGGCCAACTGAAGCTTTCTTT. Its protein product is CASSEGPTEAFF.

The V gene is TRBV7-8, the J gene TRBJ1-5; 9 nucleotides agree with TRBD1. This CDR3 has 16 amino acids. Germline CDR1 is SGHVS and CDR2 is FQNEAQ. With V trimmed by 4 bases and J by 9 bases, 13 bases remained unmatched. CDR3 DNA: TGTGCCAGCAGCTCACTTAGACAGGGGGGCTTAGGGCCCCAGCATTTT. Protein product: CASSSLRQGGLGPQHF.

This clonotype has ten or more counts. The V and J genes are TRBV4-2 and TRBJ2-7, with 10 bases aligning to TRBD1. The V segment lost 0 bases and the J segment 3 bases; nucleotides outside the gene matches: 5. This CDR3 spans 16 amino acids. CDR1 and CDR2 (germline): LGHNA, YNFKEQ. In DNA form, the CDR3 reads TGTGCCAGCAGCCAAGAGTCGGGACAGGGGTTCTACGAGCAGTACTTC. Translation: CASSQESGQGFYEQYF.

This clonotype was picked up many times. The chain combines TRBV7-3 with TRBJ1-4; maybe TRBD1 (6 bases). CDR1 is SGHTA, CDR2 FQGTGA, per germline. The CDR3 extends over 15 amino acids. Trimming took 0 bases from V and 4 from J, leaving 9 bases between them. CDR3 DNA: TGTGCCAGCAGCTTAACAGGACAGCTTAATGAAAAACTGTTTTTT. It translates to CASSLTGQLNEKLFF.